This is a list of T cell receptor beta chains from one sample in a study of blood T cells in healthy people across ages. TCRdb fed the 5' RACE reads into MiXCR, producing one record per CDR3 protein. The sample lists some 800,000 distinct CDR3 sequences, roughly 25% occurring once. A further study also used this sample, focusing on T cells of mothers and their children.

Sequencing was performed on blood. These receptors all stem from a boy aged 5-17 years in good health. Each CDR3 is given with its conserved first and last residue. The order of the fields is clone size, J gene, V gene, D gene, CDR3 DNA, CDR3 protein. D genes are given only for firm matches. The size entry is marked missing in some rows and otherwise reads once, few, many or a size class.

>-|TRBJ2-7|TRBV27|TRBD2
TGTGCCAGCAGTTTAAATCCAGCGGGAGGGCCCTACGAGCAGTACTTC
CASSLNPAGGPYEQYF
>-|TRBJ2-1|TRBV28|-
TGTGCCAGCAGCTCCGTCCGGGTTGAGCAGTTCTTC
CASSSVRVEQFF
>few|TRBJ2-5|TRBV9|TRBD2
TGTGCCAGCAGCGTAGGAAGCGGGGGGGCTGAGACCCAGTACTTC
CASSVGSGGAETQYF
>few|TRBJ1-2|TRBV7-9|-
TGTGCCAGCAGCTTAATACTCGGACAATCCAACTATGACTACACCTTC
CASSLILGQSNYDYTF
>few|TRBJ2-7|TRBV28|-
TGTGCCAGCAGTTACGAGGGGTACTCCTACGAGCAGTACTTC
CASSYEGYSYEQYF
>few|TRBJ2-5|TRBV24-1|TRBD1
TGTGCCACCAGTGATACAGGGGGCGCCGGGGAGACCCAGTACTTC
CATSDTGGAGETQYF
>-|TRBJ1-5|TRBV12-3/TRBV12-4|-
TGTGCCAGCAGCCAGAATACCGGAGGCAATCAGCCCCAGCATTTT
CASSQNTGGNQPQHF
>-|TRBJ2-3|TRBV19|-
TGTGCCTCACGCGGACCGGCAGGCTATACGCAGTATTTT
CASRGPAGYTQYF
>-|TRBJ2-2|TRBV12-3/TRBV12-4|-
TGTGCCAGCAGTTTGCACACCTTCACCGGGGAGCTGTTTTTT
CASSLHTFTGELFF
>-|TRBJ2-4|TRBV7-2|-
TGTGCCAGCAGCTTTACAGGGGGGGCAAAAAACATTCAGTACTTC
CASSFTGGAKNIQYF
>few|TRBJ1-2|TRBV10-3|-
TGTGCCATCAGTTCCGCGGGCTTCGGCTACACCTTC
CAISSAGFGYTF
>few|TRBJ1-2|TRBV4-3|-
TGCGCCAGCAGCCAAGATCGGGGGGTACCTGACTATGGCTACACCTTC
CASSQDRGVPDYGYTF
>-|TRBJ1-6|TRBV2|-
TGTGCCAGCAGTGCCGACAGGTCGACAGCCCTCCACTTT
CASSADRSTALHF
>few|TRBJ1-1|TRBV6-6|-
TGTGCCAGTAGACAGCTCTTTAACACTGAAGCTTTCTTT
CASRQLFNTEAFF